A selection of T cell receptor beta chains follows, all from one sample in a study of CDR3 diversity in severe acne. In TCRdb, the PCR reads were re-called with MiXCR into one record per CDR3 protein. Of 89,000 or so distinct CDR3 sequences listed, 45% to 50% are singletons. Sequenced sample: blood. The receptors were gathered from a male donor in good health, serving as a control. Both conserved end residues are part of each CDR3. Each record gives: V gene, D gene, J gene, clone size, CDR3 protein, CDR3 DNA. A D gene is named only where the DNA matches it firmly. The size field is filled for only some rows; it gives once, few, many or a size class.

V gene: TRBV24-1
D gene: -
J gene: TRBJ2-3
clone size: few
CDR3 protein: CATSDSPETQYF
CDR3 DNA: TGTGCCACCAGTGATTCCCCCGAAACTCAGTATTTT

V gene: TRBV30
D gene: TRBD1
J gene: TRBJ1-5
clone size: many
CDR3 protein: CAWSRDRGSQPQHF
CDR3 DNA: TGTGCCTGGAGTAGGGACAGGGGAAGTCAGCCCCAGCATTTT

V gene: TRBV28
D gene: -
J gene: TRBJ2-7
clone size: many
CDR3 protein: CASYTGRGEQYF
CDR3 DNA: TGTGCCAGCTATACAGGGAGGGGCGAGCAGTACTTC

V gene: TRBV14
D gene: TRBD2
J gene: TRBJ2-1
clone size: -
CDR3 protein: CASSAYTGTSGYYNEQFF
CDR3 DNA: TGTGCCAGCAGCGCCTATACCGGGACTAGCGGATACTACAATGAGCAGTTCTTC

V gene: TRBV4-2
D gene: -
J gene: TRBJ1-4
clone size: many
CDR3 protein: CASSQAGSPTNEKLFF
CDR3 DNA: TGTGCCAGCAGCCAAGCGGGTTCACCAACTAATGAAAAACTGTTTTTT

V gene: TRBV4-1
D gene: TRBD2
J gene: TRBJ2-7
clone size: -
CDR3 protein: CASSQVQRLAGYEQYF
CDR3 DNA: TGCGCCAGCAGCCAAGTCCAAAGACTAGCGGGCTACGAGCAGTACTTC

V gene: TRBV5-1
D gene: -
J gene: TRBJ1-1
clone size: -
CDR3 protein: CASSFGRVEIEAFF
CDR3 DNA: TGCGCCAGCAGCTTCGGCAGGGTGGAAATTGAAGCTTTCTTT

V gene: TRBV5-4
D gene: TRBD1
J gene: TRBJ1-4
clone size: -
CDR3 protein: CASSRSRDRGLTNEKRFF
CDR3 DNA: TGTGCCAGCAGTCGTAGCCGGGACAGGGGGTTAACTAATGAAAAACGGTTTTTT

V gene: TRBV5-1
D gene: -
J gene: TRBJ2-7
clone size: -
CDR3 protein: CASSSGLQYEQYF
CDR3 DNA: TGCGCCAGCAGCTCCGGACTGCAATACGAGCAGTACTTC

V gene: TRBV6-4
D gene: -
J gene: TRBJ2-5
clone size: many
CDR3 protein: CASSGEEAQYF
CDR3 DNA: TGTGCCAGCAGTGGGGAAGAGGCCCAGTACTTC

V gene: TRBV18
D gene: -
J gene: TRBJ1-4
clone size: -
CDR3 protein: CASSPWTGEEKLFF
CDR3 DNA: TGTGCCAGCTCACCATGGACCGGGGAGGAAAAACTGTTTTTT

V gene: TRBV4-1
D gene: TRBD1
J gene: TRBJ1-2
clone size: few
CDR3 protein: CASSPRGGQGYTF
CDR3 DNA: TGCGCCAGCAGCCCCCGGGGGGGACAGGGCTACACCTTC

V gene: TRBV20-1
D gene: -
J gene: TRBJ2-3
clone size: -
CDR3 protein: CSARELGPLETQYF
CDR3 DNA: TGCAGTGCTAGAGAATTGGGCCCCCTCGAGACGCAGTATTTT

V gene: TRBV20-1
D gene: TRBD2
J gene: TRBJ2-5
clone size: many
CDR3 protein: CSARDVSGRAMETQYF
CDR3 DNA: TGCAGTGCTAGAGATGTCAGCGGGAGAGCCATGGAGACCCAGTACTTC

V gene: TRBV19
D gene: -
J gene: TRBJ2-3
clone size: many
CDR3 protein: CASSMMGGGDTQYF
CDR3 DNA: TGTGCCAGTAGTATGATGGGGGGCGGGGATACGCAGTATTTT

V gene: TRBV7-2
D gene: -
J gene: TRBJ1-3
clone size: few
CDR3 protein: CASSRYRDSGNTIYF
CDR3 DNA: TGTGCCAGCAGCCGATACAGGGACTCTGGAAACACCATATATTTT

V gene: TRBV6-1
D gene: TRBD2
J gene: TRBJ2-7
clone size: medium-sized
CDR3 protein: CASVRTSGSSTYEQYF
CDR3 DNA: TGTGCCAGCGTTCGGACTAGCGGGAGTTCCACTTACGAGCAGTACTTC

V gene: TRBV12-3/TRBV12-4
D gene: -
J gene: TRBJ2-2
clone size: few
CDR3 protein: CASSQPLGGNTGELFF
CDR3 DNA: TGTGCCAGCAGCCAGCCCCTCGGGGGGAACACCGGGGAGCTGTTTTTT

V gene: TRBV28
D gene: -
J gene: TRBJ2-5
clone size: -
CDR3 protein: CASSSSIGGETQYF
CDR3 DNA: -

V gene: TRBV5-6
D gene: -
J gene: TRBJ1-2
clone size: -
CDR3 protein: CASSLFEGRANYGYTF
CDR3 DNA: TGTGCCAGCAGCTTGTTCGAAGGGCGCGCTAACTATGGCTACACCTTC

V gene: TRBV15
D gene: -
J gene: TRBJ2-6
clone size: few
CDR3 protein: CATSTGESGANVLTF
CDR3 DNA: TGTGCCACCAGCACGGGGGAGTCTGGGGCCAACGTCCTGACTTTC

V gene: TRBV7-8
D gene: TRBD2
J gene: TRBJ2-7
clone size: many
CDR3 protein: CASSLTVPFTSGSRYEQYF
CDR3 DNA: TGTGCCAGCAGCTTAACCGTCCCCTTCACTAGCGGGAGTAGGTACGAGCAGTACTTC

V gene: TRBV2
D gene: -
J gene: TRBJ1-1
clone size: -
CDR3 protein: CASSPDMNTKAFF
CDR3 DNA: TGTGCCAGCAGCCCAGACATGAACACCAAAGCTTTCTTT

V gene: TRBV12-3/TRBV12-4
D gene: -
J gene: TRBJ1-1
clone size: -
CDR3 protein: CASSLEPGRNTEAFF
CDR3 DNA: TGTGCCAGCAGTTTGGAGCCAGGGAGGAACACTGAAGCTTTCTTT

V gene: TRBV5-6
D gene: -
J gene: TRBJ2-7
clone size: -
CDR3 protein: CASSLMEGRYEQYF
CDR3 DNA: TGTGCCAGCAGCTTGATGGAGGGCCGCTACGAGCAGTACTTC